This T cell receptor (beta chain) was profiled in a study of blood T cell repertoires in COVID-19. About the research overall: Collection of acute and convalescent COVID-19 samples took place in the United States, Italy and Spain. PBMCs, B-cell-depleted T cells, or T cells were the source of the cDNA or gDNA that made up the material.

This clone was recorded only once. In the original processing: Reference gene primers were amplified, and this amplification served to estimate nucleated cell counts. Using immunoSEQ multiplex PCR, the repertoire was profiled, and TCRdb retains in-frame clones only, with some absent. D and trimming were read from the DNA, whereas the V and J calls and clone size are those reported in that table. In the table there are about 76,000 clones, around 86% of which are singletons. This TCR came from a woman of 80 years or more with active or convalescent COVID-19. The sequenced sample consisted of peripheral blood.

This chain's CDR3 is CASSERDQYF. DNA of the CDR3: TGTGCCAGCAGTGAGCGGGACCAGTACTTC. The genes are TRBV2 and TRBJ2-7, with D perhaps matching TRBD2 (6 bases). Germline V gene data show CDR1 as SNHLY and CDR2 as FYNNEI. The CDR3 is made up of 10 amino acids. The V end lost 3 bases, the J end lost 10 bases, and 7 bases lay between the germline ends.